The sample holds a few counts of the clone carrying this T cell receptor beta chain. This CDR3 spans 15 amino acids. Trimming removed 7 bases from V and 5 bases from J; junction bases left unmatched: 8. Germline CDR1 reads MNHNS; CDR2 reads SASEGT. This entry is derived from a study of T cells in Graves' hyperthyroidism and ophthalmopathy. Amplified regions were TCR beta CDR3 sequences from RNA transcripts. Primed by the HTBI set, a first-round RT-PCR was run on the TCR CDR3. From the multiplex PCR reads, TCRdb called clonotypes with MiXCR, one entry per CDR3 protein. The sample lists 450,000 to 600,000 distinct CDR3 sequences; about 20% were seen once.

Sequencing was carried out using blood. This TCR was recovered from a middle-aged man with Graves' ophthalmopathy. This chain joins TRBV6-1 and TRBJ1-4; TRBD1 matches at 9 bases. The CDR3 reads CASNPETGGNEKLFF. CDR3 DNA sequence: TGTGCCAGCAACCCCGAGACAGGGGGGAATGAAAAACTGTTTTTT.